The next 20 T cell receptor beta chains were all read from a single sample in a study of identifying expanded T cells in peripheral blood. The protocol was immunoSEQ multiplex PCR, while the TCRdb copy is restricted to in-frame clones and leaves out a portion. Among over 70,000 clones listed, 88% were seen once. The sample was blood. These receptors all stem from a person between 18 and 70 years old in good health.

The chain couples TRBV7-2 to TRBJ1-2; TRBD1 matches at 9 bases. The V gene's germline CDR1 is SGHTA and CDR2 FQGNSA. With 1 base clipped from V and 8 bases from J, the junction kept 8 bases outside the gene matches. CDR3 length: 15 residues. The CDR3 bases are TGTGCCAGCAGCTTAGGCCCACGGACAGGGGTGGGCTACACCTTC. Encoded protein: CASSLGPRTGVGYTF.

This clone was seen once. CDR3: CASSPNQGQGGEKLFF. The CDR3 coding sequence is TGTGCCAGCAGCCCAAACCAGGGCCAGGGAGGGGAAAAACTGTTTTTT. The chain employs TRBV7-2 and TRBJ1-4; TRBD1 is a possible D gene (5 bases). This CDR3 spans 16 amino acids. Trimming stripped 5 bases from V and 8 bases from J, with 21 bases between. The germline V gene encodes CDR1 SGHTA and CDR2 FQGNSA.

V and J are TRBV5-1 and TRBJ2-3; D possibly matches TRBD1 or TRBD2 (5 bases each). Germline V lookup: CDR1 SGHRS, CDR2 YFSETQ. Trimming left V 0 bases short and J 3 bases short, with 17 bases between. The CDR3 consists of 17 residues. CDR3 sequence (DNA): TGCGCCAGCAGCTTGGGACGGGGACCAGTCCGGACAGATACGCAGTATTTT. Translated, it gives CASSLGRGPVRTDTQYF.

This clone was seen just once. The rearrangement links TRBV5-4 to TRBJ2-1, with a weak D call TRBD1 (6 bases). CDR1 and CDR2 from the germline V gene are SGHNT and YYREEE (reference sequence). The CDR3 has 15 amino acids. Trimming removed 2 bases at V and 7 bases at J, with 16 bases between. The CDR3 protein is CASSFGPGTFNEQFF. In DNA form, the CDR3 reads TGTGCCAGCAGCTTTGGTCCCGGGACATTTAATGAGCAGTTCTTC.

The CDR3, as DNA: TGTGCCAGCAGTGGGGTAGAGGCGAGGGGTGAAAAACTGTTTTTT. Translated: CASSGVEARGEKLFF. The chain carries TRBV27 and TRBJ1-4; TRBD1 might be the D (5 bases). The CDR3 contains 15 residues. Germline lookup yields CDR1 MNHEY and CDR2 SMNVEV (reference sequence). V shed 5 bases and J shed 7 bases, with 17 bases lying between them.

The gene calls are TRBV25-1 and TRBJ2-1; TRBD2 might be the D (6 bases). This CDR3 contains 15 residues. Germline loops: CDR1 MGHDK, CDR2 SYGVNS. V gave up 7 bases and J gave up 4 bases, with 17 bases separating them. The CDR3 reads CASTVWGSGYNEQFF. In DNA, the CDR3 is TGTGCCAGCACCGTATGGGGAAGCGGGTACAATGAGCAGTTCTTC.

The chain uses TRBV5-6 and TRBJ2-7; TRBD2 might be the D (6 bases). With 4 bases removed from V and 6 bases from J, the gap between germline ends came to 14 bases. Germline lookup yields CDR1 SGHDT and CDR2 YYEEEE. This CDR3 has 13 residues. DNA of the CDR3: TGTGCCAGCAGCCCACGGAGGGTAGGCGAGCAGTACTTC. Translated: CASSPRRVGEQYF.

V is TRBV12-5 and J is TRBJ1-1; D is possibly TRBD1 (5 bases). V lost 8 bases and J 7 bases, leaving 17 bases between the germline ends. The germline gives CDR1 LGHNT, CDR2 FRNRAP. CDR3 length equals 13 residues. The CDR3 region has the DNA TGTGCTAGTTGGGCGAATTCGAGGGGTGAAGCTTTCTTT. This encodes CASWANSRGEAFF.

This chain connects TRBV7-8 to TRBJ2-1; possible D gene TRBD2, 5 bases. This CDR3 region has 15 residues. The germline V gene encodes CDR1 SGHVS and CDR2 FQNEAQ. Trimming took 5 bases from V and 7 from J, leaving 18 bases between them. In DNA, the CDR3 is TGTGCCAGCAGCCGCCCGGGAAGAGGCCCAAATGAGCAGTTCTTC. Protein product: CASSRPGRGPNEQFF.

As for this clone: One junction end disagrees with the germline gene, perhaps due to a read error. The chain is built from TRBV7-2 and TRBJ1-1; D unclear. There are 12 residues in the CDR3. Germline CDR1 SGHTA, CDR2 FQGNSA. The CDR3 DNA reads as TGTGCCAGCAGCTTAGACGGAAGGAGGATTTTTTTT. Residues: CASSLDGRRIFF.

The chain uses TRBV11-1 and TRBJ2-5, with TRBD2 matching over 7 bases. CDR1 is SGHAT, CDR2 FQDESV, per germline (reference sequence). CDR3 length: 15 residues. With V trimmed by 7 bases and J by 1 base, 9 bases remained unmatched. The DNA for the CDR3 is TGTGCCAGCACCTATAGGGACTACCCCCAAGAGACCCAGTACTTC. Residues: CASTYRDYPQETQYF. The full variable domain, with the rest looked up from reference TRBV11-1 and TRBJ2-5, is EAEVAQSPRYKITEKSQAVAFWCDPISGHATLYWYRQILGQGPELLVQFQDESVVDDSQLPKDRFSAERLKGVDSTLKIQPAELGDSAMYLCASTYRDYPQETQYFGPGTRLLVL.

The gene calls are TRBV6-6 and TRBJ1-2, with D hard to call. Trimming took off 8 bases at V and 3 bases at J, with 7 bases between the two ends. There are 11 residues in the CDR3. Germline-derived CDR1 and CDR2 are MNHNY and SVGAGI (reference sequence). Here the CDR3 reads CASQDDYGYTF. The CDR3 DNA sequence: TGTGCCAGCCAAGACGACTATGGCTACACCTTC.

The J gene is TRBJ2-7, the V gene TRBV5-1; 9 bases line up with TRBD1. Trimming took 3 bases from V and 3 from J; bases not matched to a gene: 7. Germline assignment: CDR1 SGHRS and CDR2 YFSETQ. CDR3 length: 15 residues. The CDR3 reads CASSSSRTGDYEQYF. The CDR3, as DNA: TGCGCCAGCAGCTCCTCTCGGACAGGGGACTACGAGCAGTACTTC.

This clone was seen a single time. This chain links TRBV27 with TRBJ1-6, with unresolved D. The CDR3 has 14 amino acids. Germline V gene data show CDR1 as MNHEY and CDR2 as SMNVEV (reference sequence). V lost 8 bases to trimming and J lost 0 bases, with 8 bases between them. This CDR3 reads CASGSSSYNSPLHF. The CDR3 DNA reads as TGTGCCAGCGGATCTTCCTCCTATAATTCACCCCTCCACTTT.

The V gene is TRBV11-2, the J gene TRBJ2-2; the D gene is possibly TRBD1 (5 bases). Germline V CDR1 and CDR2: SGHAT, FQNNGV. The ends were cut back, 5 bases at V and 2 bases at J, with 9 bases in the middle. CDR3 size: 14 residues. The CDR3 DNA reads TGTGCCAGCAGCCGGACACTAAACACCGGGGAGCTGTTTTTT. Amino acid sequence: CASSRTLNTGELFF.

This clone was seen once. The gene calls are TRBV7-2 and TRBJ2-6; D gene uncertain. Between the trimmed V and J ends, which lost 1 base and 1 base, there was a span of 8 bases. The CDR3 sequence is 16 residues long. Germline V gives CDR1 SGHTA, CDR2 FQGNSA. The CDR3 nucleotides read TGTGCCAGCAGCTTAGGGCCCCGGTCTGGGGCCAACGTCCTGACTTTC. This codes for CASSLGPRSGANVLTF.

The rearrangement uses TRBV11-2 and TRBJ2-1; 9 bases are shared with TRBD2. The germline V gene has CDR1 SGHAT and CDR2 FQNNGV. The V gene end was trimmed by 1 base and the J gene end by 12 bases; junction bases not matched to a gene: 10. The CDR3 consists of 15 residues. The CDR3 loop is CASSLGGGGAFGQFF. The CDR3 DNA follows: TGTGCCAGCAGCTTAGGAGGCGGGGGGGCGTTTGGGCAGTTCTTC. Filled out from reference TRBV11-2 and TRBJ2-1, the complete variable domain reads EAGVAQSPRYKIIEKRQSVAFWCNPISGHATLYWYQQILGQGPKLLIQFQNNGVVDDSQLPKDRFSAERLKGVDSTLKIQPAKLEDSAVYLCASSLGGGGAFGQFFGPGTRLTVL.

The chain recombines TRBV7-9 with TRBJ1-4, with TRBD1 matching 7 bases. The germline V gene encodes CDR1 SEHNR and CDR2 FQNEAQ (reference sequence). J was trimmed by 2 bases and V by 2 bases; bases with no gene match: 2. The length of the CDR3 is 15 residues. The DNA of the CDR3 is TGTGCCAGCAGCTTACCAGGGGGGACTAATGAAAAACTGTTTTTT. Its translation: CASSLPGGTNEKLFF.

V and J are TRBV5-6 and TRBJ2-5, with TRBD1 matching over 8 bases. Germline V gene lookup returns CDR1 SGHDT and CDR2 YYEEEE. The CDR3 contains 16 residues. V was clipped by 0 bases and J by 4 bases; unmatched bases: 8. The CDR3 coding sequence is TGTGCCAGCAGCTTGGGTGTGGGACAGGTCCGAGAGACCCAGTACTTC. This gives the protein CASSLGVGQVRETQYF. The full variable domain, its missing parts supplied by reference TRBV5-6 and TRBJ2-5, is DAGVTQSPTHLIKTRGQQVTLRCSPKSGHDTVSWYQQALGQGPQFIFQYYEEEERQRGNFPDRFSGHQFPNYSSELNVNALLLGDSALYLCASSLGVGQVRETQYFGPGTRLLVL.

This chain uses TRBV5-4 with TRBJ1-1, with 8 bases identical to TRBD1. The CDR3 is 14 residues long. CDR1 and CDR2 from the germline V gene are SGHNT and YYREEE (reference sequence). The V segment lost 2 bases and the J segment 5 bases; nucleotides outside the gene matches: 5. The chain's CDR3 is CASSFSTGGTEAFF. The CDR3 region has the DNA TGTGCCAGCAGCTTTAGTACAGGGGGTACTGAAGCTTTCTTT.